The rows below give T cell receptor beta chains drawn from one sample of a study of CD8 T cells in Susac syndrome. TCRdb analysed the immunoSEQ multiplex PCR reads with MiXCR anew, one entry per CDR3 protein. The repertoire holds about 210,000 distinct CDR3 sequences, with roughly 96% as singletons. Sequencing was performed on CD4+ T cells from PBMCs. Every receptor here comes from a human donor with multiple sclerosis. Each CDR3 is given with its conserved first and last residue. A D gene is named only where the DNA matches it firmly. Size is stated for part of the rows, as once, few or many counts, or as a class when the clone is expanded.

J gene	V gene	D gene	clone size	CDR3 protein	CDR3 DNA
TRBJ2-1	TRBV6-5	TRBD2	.	CASSSTSGRTSSYNEQFF	TGTGCCAGCAGTTCGACTAGCGGGAGGACCAGCTCCTACAATGAGCAGTTCTTC
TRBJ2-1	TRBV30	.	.	CAWRLGSSYNEQFF	TGTGCCTGGAGACTCGGGAGCTCCTACAATGAGCAGTTCTTC
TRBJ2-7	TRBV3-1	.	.	CASSQVNEQYF	TGTGCCAGCAGCCAAGTCAACGAGCAGTACTTC
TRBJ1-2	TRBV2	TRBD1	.	CAKRDRGRGYTF	TGTGCCAAGAGGGACAGGGGGCGCGGCTACACCTTC
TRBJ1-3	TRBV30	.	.	CAWSVFLNSGNTIYF	TGTGCCTGGAGCGTCTTCTTAAACTCTGGAAACACCATATATTTT
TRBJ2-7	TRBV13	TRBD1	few	CAAARGQNYEQYF	TGTGCCGCCGCAAGGGGACAGAACTACGAGCAGTACTTC
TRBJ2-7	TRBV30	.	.	CAWSVRAGSYEQYF	TGTGCCTGGAGTGTACGGGCGGGCTCCTACGAGCAGTACTTC
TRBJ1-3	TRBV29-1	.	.	CSVARNSGNTIYF	TGCAGCGTTGCCAGGAACTCTGGAAACACCATATATTTT
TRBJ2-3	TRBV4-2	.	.	CASSQGLGAGSHTDTQYF	TGTGCCAGCAGCCAAGGATTAGGGGCAGGGAGCCACACAGATACGCAGTATTTT
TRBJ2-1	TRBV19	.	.	CASSPGNEQFF	TGTGCCAGTAGTCCAGGGAATGAGCAGTTCTTC
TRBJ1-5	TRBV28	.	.	CASSLPTGAGPQHF	TGTGCCAGCAGTTTACCGACAGGTGCCGGGCCCCAGCATTTT
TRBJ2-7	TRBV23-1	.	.	CASSQSKQEQYF	TGCGCCAGCAGTCAATCGAAGCAGGAGCAGTACTTC
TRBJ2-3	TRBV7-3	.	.	CASSLKVGGGTDTQYF	TGTGCCAGCAGCTTAAAGGTGGGCGGGGGCACAGATACGCAGTATTTT